This T cell receptor beta chain was retrieved from a study of blood T cells in healthy people across ages. Study results and caveats: As age increased, TCR beta diversity per million T cells fell in a roughly linear fashion.

A word on this clonotype: The antigen is not known.

A J-beta primer mix and a sample-barcoded 5' primer were used in a second PCR of roughly 6 to 11 cycles. Any given sample supplied a minimum of 2.5 million CDR3-containing paired-end reads. TCRdb re-called the 5' RACE reads with MiXCR, one entry per CDR3 protein. The table lists 1,500,000 or so distinct CDR3 sequences, about 45% of them singletons. This clonotype was sampled from a woman aged 18-29 years in good health. The sample was blood.

The CDR3 reads CSVGVRATSVEQFF. Written as DNA, the CDR3 is TGCAGCGTGGGGGTACGGGCGACTAGCGTTGAGCAGTTCTTC. The chain joins TRBV29-1 to TRBJ2-1; 8 nucleotides line up with TRBD2. Germline CDR1 reads SQVTM; CDR2 reads ANQGSEA. The CDR3 covers 14 residues. The J segment lost 9 bases and the V segment lost 6 bases, leaving 13 bases of the junction unmatched.